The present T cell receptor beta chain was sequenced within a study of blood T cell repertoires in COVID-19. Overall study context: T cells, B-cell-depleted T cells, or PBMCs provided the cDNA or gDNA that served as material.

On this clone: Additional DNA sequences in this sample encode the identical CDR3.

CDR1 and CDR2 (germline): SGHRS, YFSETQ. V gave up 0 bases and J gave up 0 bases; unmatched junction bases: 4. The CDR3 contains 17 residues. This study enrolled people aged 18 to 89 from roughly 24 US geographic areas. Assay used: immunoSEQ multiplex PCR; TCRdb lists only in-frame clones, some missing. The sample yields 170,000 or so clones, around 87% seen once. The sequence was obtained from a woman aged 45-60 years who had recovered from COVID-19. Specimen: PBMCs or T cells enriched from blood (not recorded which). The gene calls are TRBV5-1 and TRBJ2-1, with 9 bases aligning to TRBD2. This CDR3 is CASSLGSGGISYNEQFF. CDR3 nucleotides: TGCGCCAGCAGCTTGGGGAGCGGGGGGATCTCCTACAATGAGCAGTTCTTC.